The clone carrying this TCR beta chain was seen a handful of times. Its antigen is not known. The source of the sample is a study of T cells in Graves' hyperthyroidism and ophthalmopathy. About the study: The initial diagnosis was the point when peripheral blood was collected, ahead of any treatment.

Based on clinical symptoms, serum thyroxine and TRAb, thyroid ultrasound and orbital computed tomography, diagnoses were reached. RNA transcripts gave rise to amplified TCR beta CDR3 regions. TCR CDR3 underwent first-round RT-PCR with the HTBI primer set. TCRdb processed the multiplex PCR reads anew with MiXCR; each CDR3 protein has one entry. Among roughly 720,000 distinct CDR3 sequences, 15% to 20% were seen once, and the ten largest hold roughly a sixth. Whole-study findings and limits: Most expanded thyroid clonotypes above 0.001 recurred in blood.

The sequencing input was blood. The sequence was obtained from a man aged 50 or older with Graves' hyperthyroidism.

The CDR3 nucleotides read TGCAGTGCTAGGCGGGACGCCGACAATGAGCAGTTCTTC. Its protein is CSARRDADNEQFF. The chain employs TRBV20-1 and TRBJ2-1; D is possibly TRBD2 (6 bases). CDR3 length equals 13 residues. The germline V gene encodes CDR1 DFQATT and CDR2 SNEGSKA (reference sequence). V lost 3 bases, J lost 5 bases, and 11 bases lay in between.